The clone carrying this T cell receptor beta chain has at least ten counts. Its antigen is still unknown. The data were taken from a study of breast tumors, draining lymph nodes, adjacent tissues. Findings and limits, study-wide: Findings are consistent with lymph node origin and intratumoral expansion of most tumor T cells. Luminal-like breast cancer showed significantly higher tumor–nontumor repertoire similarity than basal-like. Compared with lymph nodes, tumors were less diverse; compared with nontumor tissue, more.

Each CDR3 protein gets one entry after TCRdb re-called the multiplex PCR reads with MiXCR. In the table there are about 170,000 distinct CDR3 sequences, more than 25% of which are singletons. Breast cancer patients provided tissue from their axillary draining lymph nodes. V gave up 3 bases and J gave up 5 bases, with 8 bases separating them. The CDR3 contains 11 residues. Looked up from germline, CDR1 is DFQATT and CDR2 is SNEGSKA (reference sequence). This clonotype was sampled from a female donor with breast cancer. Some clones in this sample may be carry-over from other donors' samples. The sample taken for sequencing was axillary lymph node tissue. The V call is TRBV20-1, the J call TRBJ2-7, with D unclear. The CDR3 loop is CSASERNEQYF. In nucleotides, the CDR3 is TGCAGTGCTAGTGAGAGGAACGAGCAGTACTTC.